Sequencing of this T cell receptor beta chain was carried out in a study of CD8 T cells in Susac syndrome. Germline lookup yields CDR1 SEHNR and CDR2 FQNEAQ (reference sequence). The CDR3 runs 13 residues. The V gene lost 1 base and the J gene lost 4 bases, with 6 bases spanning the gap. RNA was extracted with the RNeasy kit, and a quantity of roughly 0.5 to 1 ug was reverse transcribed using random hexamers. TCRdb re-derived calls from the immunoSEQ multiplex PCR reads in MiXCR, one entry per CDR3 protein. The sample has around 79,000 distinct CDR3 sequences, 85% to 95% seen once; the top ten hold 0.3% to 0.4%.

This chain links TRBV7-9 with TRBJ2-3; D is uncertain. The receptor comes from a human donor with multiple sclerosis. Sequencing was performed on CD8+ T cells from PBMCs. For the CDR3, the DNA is TGTGCCAGCAGCTTAGGAGCGCCAGATACGCAGTATTTT. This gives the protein CASSLGAPDTQYF.